What follows is one T cell receptor beta chain and its context. The sample's time point: pretreatment peripheral blood. The CDR3 totals 16 residues. Looked up from germline, CDR1 is SGHTA and CDR2 is FQGTGA. With 6 bases clipped from V and 7 bases from J, the junction kept 11 bases outside the gene matches. These data originate in a study of PD-L1 blockade in urothelial cancer. Turning to the study itself: Patients' histories included 0 to 3 prior chemotherapy regimens.

The method was immunoSEQ multiplex PCR; TCRdb's version includes in-frame clones alone and lacks a portion of them. The sample lists some 45,000 clones, approximately 91% seen once, with approximately 25% in the top ten. The chain employs TRBV7-3 and TRBJ2-1; 11 nucleotides agree with TRBD2. The source is a donor aged 40 or over with urothelial cancer. Here the sequenced sample was PBMCs, taken around atezolizumab (anti-PD-L1) treatment. This CDR3 is CASREPGLAAPNEQFF. Written as DNA, the CDR3 is TGTGCCAGCAGGGAACCGGGACTAGCGGCTCCAAATGAGCAGTTCTTC.